The 25 T cell receptor beta chains below come from one sample, sequenced in a study of T-cell reconstitution after alpha-beta-depleted transplantation in children. During its preparation, the TCRbeta library received unique molecular identifiers. TCRdb reprocessed the PCR reads via MiXCR and lists one record per CDR3 protein. The table has roughly 590,000 distinct CDR3 sequences, about 15% seen once; the top ten hold approximately 1%. The material was PBMCs from the stem cell graft donor, obtained from the stem cell graft. The receptor source for this set is a human donor who donated a stem cell graft to a child with acute myeloid leukemia.

The V gene is TRBV7-8, the J gene TRBJ2-7; D possibly corresponds to TRBD1 (5 bases). CDR1 and CDR2 (germline): SGHVS, FQNEAQ. Trimming removed 2 bases at V and 1 base at J, with 9 bases between. The CDR3 is 14 amino acids. In DNA, the CDR3 is TGTGCCAGCAGCTTAATCGACAGATCCTACGAGCAGTACTTC. Its translation is CASSLIDRSYEQYF.

There are many counts of this clonotype. The J gene is TRBJ1-1, the V gene TRBV20-1; D uncertain. CDR1 and CDR2 (germline): DFQATT, SNEGSKA (reference sequence). The V end was cut by 6 bases, the J end by 3 bases, with 14 bases between. The CDR3 is 13 amino acids. The CDR3 protein is CSAPSGADTEAFF. The CDR3 DNA sequence: TGCAGTGCCCCCTCCGGTGCGGACACTGAAGCTTTCTTT.

This clonotype was observed a few times. This may be a read error, as it is one base from a much larger clone. The chain has TRBV20-1 and TRBJ1-1; maybe TRBD1 (5 bases). This CDR3 is built from 17 residues. Germline V lookup: CDR1 DFQATT, CDR2 SNEGSKA (reference sequence). CDR3 sequence: CCARDPQKGSANTEAFF. DNA for the CDR3: TGCTGTGCTAGAGACCCTCAAAAGGGGAGCGCGAACACTGAAGCTTTCTTT.

V and J are TRBV11-2 and TRBJ1-2, with D unclear. Germline V CDR1 and CDR2: SGHAT, FQNNGV. This CDR3 region has 15 residues. The ends were cut back, 6 bases at V and 0 bases at J, with 14 bases in the middle. This CDR3 reads CASRRTDGANYGYTF. CDR3 bases: TGTGCCAGCAGGCGGACGGACGGAGCTAACTATGGCTACACCTTC.

This clonotype has only a few counts. The chain employs TRBV15 and TRBJ1-2; tentative D call: TRBD1 (6 bases). V lost 0 bases and J lost 6, with 14 bases in between. Germline values: CDR1 LNHNV, CDR2 YYDKDF (reference sequence). This CDR3 region has 15 residues. The CDR3 nucleotides read TGTGCCACCAGCAGAGATACGACAGGAGGTCATGGCTACACCTTC. Encoded protein: CATSRDTTGGHGYTF.

This clonotype was seen at least ten times. This chain uses TRBV29-1 with TRBJ1-2; 8 positions agree with TRBD1. V trimming: 6 bases; J trimming: 4 bases; junction bases outside the gene matches: 4. Germline CDR1 and CDR2: SQVTM and ANQGSEA. This CDR3 is 12 amino acids long. CDR3 nucleotide sequence: TGCAGCGTGGCAGGACAGGGCTATGGCTACACCTTC. As protein: CSVAGQGYGYTF.

The chain couples TRBV7-9 to TRBJ2-5; 8 bases are a match to TRBD1. The CDR3 is 15 residues long. Germline V gene data show CDR1 as SEHNR and CDR2 as FQNEAQ (reference sequence). J gave up 4 bases and V 5 bases, and 9 bases lay outside the gene matches. CDR3 sequence reads: CASSPAPGGLETQYF. In DNA form, the CDR3 reads TGTGCCAGCAGCCCGGCACCAGGGGGCCTAGAGACCCAGTACTTC.

This clonotype was seen repeatedly, ten times or more. The rearrangement links TRBV12-3 or TRBV12-4 to TRBJ2-7, with D perhaps given as TRBD1 or TRBD2 (5 bases each). Trimming left V 5 bases short and J 2 bases short, with 13 bases between. The CDR3 covers 14 residues. The CDR3 DNA reads as TGTGCCAGCAGTCGTGGGACGGTTACCTACGAGCAGTACTTC. Its translation is CASSRGTVTYEQYF.

Remarks on this clonotype: A read error may produce the germline difference seen at one junction end. The chain employs TRBV12-3 or TRBV12-4 and TRBJ2-1, with TRBD1 as a possible D gene (5 bases). The CDR3 extends over 12 amino acids. CDR3 DNA sequence: TGTGCCAGCAGGACAGCCCCATATGAGCATTTCTTC. Translating it yields CASRTAPYEHFF.

This clonotype was counted many times. The rearrangement joins TRBV20-1 to TRBJ1-2, with no clear D. V dropped 2 bases and J dropped 8 bases, with 12 bases sitting between them. Looked up from germline, CDR1 is DFQATT and CDR2 is SNEGSKA (reference sequence). This CDR3 region has 12 residues. The CDR3 is CSARLAPRGYTF. In DNA, the CDR3 is TGCAGTGCTAGACTAGCCCCAAGAGGCTACACCTTC.

This clonotype was observed a handful of times. This sequence joins TRBV7-2 and TRBJ1-2, with a possible D match to TRBD1 (5 bases). Germline V gene data show CDR1 as SGHTA and CDR2 as FQGNSA. V was clipped by 1 base and J by 10 bases, with 19 bases between them. The CDR3 spans 15 residues. DNA of the CDR3: TGTGCCAGCAGCTTAGTCGGGACGGCGGTTTTCGACTACACCTTC. Protein product: CASSLVGTAVFDYTF.

With regard to this clonotype: This may stem from a read error, because a much larger clone lies one nucleotide away. The chain joins TRBV29-1 to TRBJ1-2, with 10 bases that match TRBD1. The CDR3 runs to 16 residues. Germline CDR1 is SQVTM and CDR2 is ANQGSEA. CDR3 sequence reads: CGGTPYRDRGEGGYTF. DNA of the CDR3: TGCGGCGGTACCCCTTACCGGGACAGGGGAGAGGGTGGCTACACCTTC.

The chain has TRBV15 and TRBJ1-5, with 9 positions matching TRBD1. With 4 bases clipped from V and 1 base from J, the junction kept 2 bases outside the gene matches. The CDR3 runs to 15 residues. Germline V CDR1 and CDR2: LNHNV, YYDKDF (reference sequence). The CDR3 region is CATSTGQGSNQPQHF. The CDR3 DNA sequence: TGTGCCACCAGCACTGGACAGGGGAGCAATCAGCCCCAGCATTTT. Full variable domain (rest looked up from reference TRBV15 and TRBJ1-5): DAMVIQNPRYQVTQFGKPVTLSCSQTLNHNVMYWYQQKSSQAPKLLFHYYDKDFNNEADTPDNFQSRRPNTSFCFLDIRSPGLGDTAMYLCATSTGQGSNQPQHFGDGTRLSIL.

This clonotype was counted only a few times. V usage is TRBV12-3 or TRBV12-4 and J usage is TRBJ2-5, with D possibly matching TRBD2 (7 bases). V lost 5 bases and J lost 5, with 12 bases in between. The CDR3 is made up of 13 amino acids. CDR3 sequence (DNA): TGTGCCAGCAGTGTCAAGGGGGGGGAGACCCAGTACTTC. Protein: CASSVKGGETQYF.

The chain joins TRBV6-1 to TRBJ1-6; D is possibly TRBD1 (5 bases). V was trimmed by 4 bases and J by 3 bases, leaving 10 bases between them. Germline V gene lookup returns CDR1 MNHNS and CDR2 SASEGT. The CDR3 has 15 residues. The CDR3 is CASSAQVRYNSPLHF. As DNA, the CDR3 is TGTGCCAGCAGTGCACAGGTTCGCTATAATTCACCCCTCCACTTT.

Of note for this clonotype: Just one base apart from a much larger clone, this may be a read error. This sequence joins TRBV7-2 and TRBJ2-2; the D gene is possibly TRBD2 (6 bases). Germline V gene data show CDR1 as SGHTA and CDR2 as FQGNSA. This CDR3 has 13 amino acids. The V end lost 6 bases, the J end lost 7 bases, and 12 bases lay between the germline ends. CDR3 protein: CASRPRRDGELFF. CDR3 sequence (DNA): TGTGCCAGCAGGCCAAGGAGGGACGGGGAGCTGTTTTTT.

This clonotype was recorded at least ten times. The genes are TRBV20-1 and TRBJ2-5, with 9 nucleotides matching TRBD2. After removal of 1 base from V and 4 bases from J, the junction contained 13 bases not matched to a gene. Germline V gene lookup returns CDR1 DFQATT and CDR2 SNEGSKA (reference sequence). The length of the CDR3 is 17 residues. CDR3 nucleotide sequence: TGCAGTGCTAGAGGCTCGGCGCTAGCGGGGCACGTAGAGACCCAGTACTTC. Translating gives CSARGSALAGHVETQYF.

This clonotype has a count of ten or more. The chain joins TRBV20-1 to TRBJ1-1; 9 nucleotides align to TRBD1. CDR3 length equals 11 residues. CDR1 and CDR2 (germline): DFQATT, SNEGSKA (reference sequence). Trimming cost V 7 bases and J 5 bases; bases outside gene matches: 2. In nucleotides, the CDR3 is TGCAGTGGGGACAGGGTGACTGAAGCTTTCTTT. This translates into CSGDRVTEAFF.

The V and J genes are TRBV5-1 and TRBJ2-3; D might be TRBD1 or TRBD2, each matching 6 bases. In germline, CDR1 is SGHRS, CDR2 YFSETQ. The CDR3 loop spans 11 amino acids. Trimming pared 6 bases from V and 9 bases from J, leaving 11 bases between. The CDR3 DNA reads TGCGCCAGCACCCAAGGGGGGACGCAGTATTTT. Residues: CASTQGGTQYF.

The V call is TRBV24-1, the J call TRBJ2-1; D possibly uses TRBD1 or TRBD2 (6 bases each). This CDR3 comprises 17 residues. Germline CDR1 and CDR2: KGHDR and SFDVKD. For the CDR3, the DNA is TGTGGGGCCAGTGATTGGGGGGCCAAGGAAACGTACAATGAGCAGTTCTTC. The encoded protein is CGASDWGAKETYNEQFF.

The chain employs TRBV20-1 and TRBJ1-2; D is unresolved. The CDR3 covers 12 residues. Germline values: CDR1 DFQATT, CDR2 SNEGSKA (reference sequence). Trimming stripped 6 bases from V and 3 bases from J, with 11 bases between. The DNA for the CDR3 is TGCAGTGCCCCGAAGTGGGACTATGGCTACACCTTC. Its translation is CSAPKWDYGYTF.

The chain joins TRBV24-1 to TRBJ2-1; 7 nucleotides match TRBD2. V lost 5 bases, J lost 5 bases, and 5 bases stayed unmatched. CDR1 and CDR2 from the germline V gene are KGHDR and SFDVKD. The CDR3 runs 14 residues. In nucleotides, the CDR3 is TGTGCCACCAGTGCGGGGGGTGTAGACAATGAGCAGTTCTTC. Its protein product is CATSAGGVDNEQFF.

This clonotype was counted at least ten times. The chain is built from TRBV12-3 or TRBV12-4 and TRBJ2-7; D possibly corresponds to TRBD1 (6 bases). V lost 5 bases and J lost 12, with 20 bases in between. The CDR3 sequence is 13 residues long. The chain's CDR3 is CASSLSQDRSRYF. CDR3 in DNA: TGTGCCAGCAGTCTCTCACAGGACAGATCACGGTACTTC.

As regards this clonotype: The junction differs from germline at one of its ends, possibly a read error. V is TRBV11-1 and J is TRBJ2-1, with TRBD1 identical over 9 bases. Per germline, CDR1 SGHAT and CDR2 FQDESV (reference sequence). There are 20 residues in the CDR3. The CDR3 reads CASSLAPGTGPPSSYNEQFF. The CDR3 DNA follows: TGTGCCAGCAGTTTAGCCCCCGGGACAGGGCCCCCGAGCTCCTACAATGAGCAGTTCTTC.

This clonotype was detected ten times or more. The V gene is TRBV4-3, the J gene TRBJ2-2; D unclear. The ends were cut back, 0 bases at V and 2 bases at J, with 4 bases in the middle. This CDR3 comprises 14 residues. Germline V lookup: CDR1 LGHNA, CDR2 YSLEER. CDR3: CASSQDLNTGELFF. In nucleotides, the CDR3 is TGCGCCAGCAGCCAAGACCTCAACACCGGGGAGCTGTTTTTT.